This T cell receptor beta chain is from a study of technical replicates of blood from several donors. Generated by immunoSEQ multiplex PCR, the TCRdb table keeps only in-frame clones and is missing some. The data contain approximately 70,000 clones, roughly 91% of them seen just once; the ten biggest clones take up 0.37%. J gave up 5 bases and V 7 bases, and 11 bases lay outside the gene matches. The CDR3 totals 14 residues. CDR1 and CDR2 from the germline V gene are SNHLY and FYNNEI. The TCR originated in a human donor in good health. Some clones in this sample may be carry-over from other donors' samples. The chain is built from TRBV2 and TRBJ2-7, with 7 nucleotides matching TRBD1. Sequencing was done on a sample of T cells isolated from PBMCs. CDR3 in DNA: TGTGCCAGCACCTCGGGACAGAGTATCCACGAGCAGTACTTC. The encoded protein is CASTSGQSIHEQYF.